This paragraph reports one T cell receptor (beta chain). The table came from immunoSEQ multiplex PCR; TCRdb's copy has only in-frame clones and leaves some out. The data contain 25,000 to 35,000 clones, about 87% of them singletons. This entry comes from a study of control samples from healthy donors and cancer patients. The CDR3 sequence is 12 residues long. Trimming shortened V by 11 bases and J by 2 bases, and 11 bases separated the two germline ends. The sequence came from a woman between 35 and 50 years old with lung cancer. Material for sequencing was PBMCs. The chain couples TRBV23-1 to TRBJ2-3; no firm D call. TRBV23-1 is an ORF, and what it does is uncertain. CDR3 region: CALLSFTDTQYF. Here the CDR3 DNA reads TGCGCCCTCCTGTCCTTCACAGATACGCAGTATTTT.